A single T cell receptor (beta chain) is shown here with its context. Clones were read by immunoSEQ multiplex PCR, and TCRdb kept only the in-frame ones, dropping some. The sample lists approximately 120,000 clones; roughly 84% were seen once. The data were obtained in a study of blood T cell repertoires in COVID-19. The overall study: Sites in the United States, Italy and Spain provided acute and convalescent COVID-19 samples.

The ends lost 1 base at V and 5 bases at J; junction bases unmatched: 10. The CDR3 runs to 17 residues. Germline V gene lookup returns CDR1 LGHDT and CDR2 YNNKEL (reference sequence). This TCR came from a woman of 80 years or more with acute or convalescent COVID-19. The specimen sequenced was peripheral blood. The chain is built from TRBV3-1 (or the pseudogene TRBV3-2) and TRBJ2-5, with 10 bases fitting TRBD2. This chain's CDR3 is CASSQVRLAGVWETQYF. DNA of the CDR3: TGTGCCAGCAGCCAAGTGCGTCTAGCGGGAGTATGGGAGACCCAGTACTTC.